This T cell receptor beta chain was sequenced for a study of blood T cell repertoires in COVID-19. Study-wide background: In each case, the material was cDNA or gDNA derived from T cells, B-cell-depleted T cells, or PBMCs.

TCRdb keeps only in-frame clones here, not all; method: immunoSEQ multiplex PCR. The table records a few hundred thousand clones, just under 90% of them present only once. This CDR3 has 13 amino acids. The germline gives CDR1 KGHSH, CDR2 LQKENI. Between the trimmed V and J ends, which lost 6 bases and 1 base, there was a span of 9 bases. Participant age was about 18 to 89 years, and participants resided in around 24 US areas. The TCR originated in a woman aged 50 to 65 who had recovered from COVID-19. Sequenced: PBMCs or T cells enriched from blood (not recorded which). This sequence joins TRBV18 and TRBJ1-1; D gene uncertain. CDR3 in amino acids: CASSVQSNTEAFF. CDR3 DNA sequence: TGTGCCAGCTCCGTCCAGTCGAACACTGAAGCTTTCTTT.